The rows below give T cell receptor beta chains drawn from one sample of a study of T cells in Graves' hyperthyroidism and ophthalmopathy. TCRdb analysed the multiplex PCR reads with MiXCR anew, one entry per CDR3 protein. Among around 350,000 distinct CDR3 sequences, about 15% were seen once, and the ten largest hold around 20%. The sequenced sample was blood. Receptors originate from a woman aged 55 to 70 with Graves' ophthalmopathy. The CDR3 runs from the conserved cysteine through the conserved F or W. D genes are given only for firm matches. Part of the rows lack a size; the others show once, few, many or a class for expanded clones.

clone size	D gene	V gene	J gene	CDR3 DNA	CDR3 protein
many	.	TRBV20-1	TRBJ2-7	TGCAGTGCTAGATCGTCTCCGTCCTACGAGCAGTACTTC	CSARSSPSYEQYF
many	.	TRBV28	TRBJ1-1	TGTGCCAGCAGTTTATGGGGGCGAAACACTGAAGCTTTCTTT	CASSLWGRNTEAFF
many	TRBD1	TRBV13	TRBJ2-7	TGTGCCAGCAGCCTCCGACAGGGGAACTCCTACGAGCAGTACTTC	CASSLRQGNSYEQYF
many	TRBD1	TRBV2	TRBJ1-5	TGTGCCAGCAGTACCCCGACAGGGACAACAGGGATTGGCGATCAGCCCCAGCATTTT	CASSTPTGTTGIGDQPQHF
few	TRBD2	TRBV24-1	TRBJ2-4	TGTGCCACCAGTGACCCCACAGCGGGAGGTGGAAACATTCAGTACTTC	CATSDPTAGGGNIQYF
few	.	TRBV15	TRBJ2-4	TGTGCCACCAGCAGAGACGGGACATGGGACATTCAGTACTTC	CATSRDGTWDIQYF
few	TRBD2	TRBV12-3/TRBV12-4	TRBJ2-1	TGTGCCAGCAGTTGGACTAGCGGGAGGGCCGGGGGGCATGAGCAGTTCTTC	CASSWTSGRAGGHEQFF
many	TRBD2	TRBV7-2	TRBJ2-7	TGTGCCAGCAGCTTAGGGTCTAGCGGTTACGAGCAGTACTTC	CASSLGSSGYEQYF
many	.	TRBV2	TRBJ2-3	TGTGCCAGCAGTAATCCGGTCGGGATTCAAGATACGCAGTATTTT	CASSNPVGIQDTQYF
many	.	TRBV20-1	TRBJ1-5	TGCAGTGCTGGCCTGGAGACGGGGGTTAATCAGCCCCAGCATTTT	CSAGLETGVNQPQHF
many	.	TRBV28	TRBJ2-7	TGTGCCAGCTCCTCTAGGCGGGAAACCACCTACGAGCAGTACTTC	CASSSRRETTYEQYF
.	TRBD2	TRBV6-1	TRBJ2-1	TGTGCCAGCAAGCGGGAGAGGTTCGGTGAGCAGTTCTTC	CASKRERFGEQFF
many	.	TRBV28	TRBJ1-2	TGTGCCAGCAGCCTCGGGGGGTTGTTCGGCTACACCTTC	CASSLGGLFGYTF
.	.	TRBV7-2	TRBJ2-3	TGTGCCAGCAGCTTAGCGGGAGTCGTGAATACGCAGTATTTT	CASSLAGVVNTQYF
many	.	TRBV6-1	TRBJ2-1	TGTGCCAGCAGCAGACCGGGACGGTTAGACAATGAGCAGTTCTTC	CASSRPGRLDNEQFF
few	.	TRBV28	TRBJ2-5	TGTGCCAGCCGCTTTACGGCAGGGGGTGGGAGGGGGACCCAGTACTTC	CASRFTAGGGRGTQYF
.	.	TRBV7-8	TRBJ2-2	TGTGCCAGCAGACCTACACGGAGGCGACCGAACACCGGGGAGCTGTTTTTT	CASRPTRRRPNTGELFF
few	.	TRBV6-4	TRBJ1-1	TGTGCCAGCAGTGTGGAGGGCGGCACTGAAGCTTTCTTT	CASSVEGGTEAFF
many	.	TRBV7-6	TRBJ2-7	TGTGCCAGCAGCGCATTAGGCGACCCCCGTTTCTACGAGCAGTACTTC	CASSALGDPRFYEQYF
many	.	TRBV5-1	TRBJ2-1	TGCGCCAGCAGCTTGGGCGCGTTCTCCTACAATGAGCAGTTCTTC	CASSLGAFSYNEQFF
many	TRBD1	TRBV12-3/TRBV12-4	TRBJ2-1	TGTGCCAGCAGTTTGGACAGGGGGCCCGGTCGTCAATACAATGAGCAGTTCTTC	CASSLDRGPGRQYNEQFF
.	.	TRBV10-2	TRBJ2-7	TGCGCCAGCAGCAGACAGAGCACCTCCTACGAGCAGTACTTC	CASSRQSTSYEQYF
many	TRBD1	TRBV28	TRBJ2-7	TGTGCCAGCCGACGGCCTCAGGGGGCCTCCTACGAGCAGTACTTC	CASRRPQGASYEQYF
many	.	TRBV10-1	TRBJ1-1	TGCGCCAGCAGTGAGTCCAGGGGTACTGAAGCTTTCTTT	CASSESRGTEAFF
many	TRBD2	TRBV6-1	TRBJ2-5	TGTGCCAGCAGTGATGGTTGGAGGGGAGGGAAGACCCAGTACTTC	CASSDGWRGGKTQYF
medium-sized	TRBD1	TRBV6-1	TRBJ2-7	TGTGCCAGCAGCCCGACAGGGGGTGTGTACGAGCAGTACTTC	CASSPTGGVYEQYF
.	.	TRBV6-2/TRBV6-3	TRBJ2-2	TGTGCCAGCAGTCCCGACCCAGGAGGGCCGGACACCGGGGAGCTGTTTTTT	CASSPDPGGPDTGELFF
many	.	TRBV3-1	TRBJ2-3	TGTGCCAGCAGCCAATGGGGGGATACGCAGTATTTT	CASSQWGDTQYF
few	.	TRBV12-3/TRBV12-4	TRBJ1-6	TGTGCCAGCAGTTTAGAGGTGGGCGCAGGATCACCCCTCCACTTT	CASSLEVGAGSPLHF
many	TRBD2	TRBV9	TRBJ2-6	TGTGCCAGCAGCGCCGGACTAGCGGGTTATGAGGCCAACGTCCTGACTTTC	CASSAGLAGYEANVLTF
many	.	TRBV5-1	TRBJ1-1	TGCGCCAGCAGCAACCTCATTGGAGGAACAAGGGCTGAAGCTTTCTTT	CASSNLIGGTRAEAFF
few	TRBD2	TRBV7-9	TRBJ2-1	TGTGCCAGCAGTCCCGGGAGGACCCGCAGTAATGAGCAGTTCTTC	CASSPGRTRSNEQFF
many	TRBD2	TRBV9	TRBJ2-3	TGTGCCAGCAGCGTTATGGGAGGGCTCAGCACAGATACGCAGTATTTT	CASSVMGGLSTDTQYF
many	TRBD2	TRBV20-1	TRBJ2-5	TGCAGTGCTAAGGGGGGATCGGGAGGGGACCAAGAGACCCAGTACTTC	CSAKGGSGGDQETQYF
many	.	TRBV7-8	TRBJ1-2	TGTGCCAGCAGCTTAGCTAGGACCGAAGGATCTAACTATGGCTACACCTTC	CASSLARTEGSNYGYTF
many	TRBD2	TRBV10-2	TRBJ2-5	TGCGCCAGCAGCGAATATACATCCGGGACTAGCGGGAAGAATGCAGAGACCCAGTACTTC	CASSEYTSGTSGKNAETQYF